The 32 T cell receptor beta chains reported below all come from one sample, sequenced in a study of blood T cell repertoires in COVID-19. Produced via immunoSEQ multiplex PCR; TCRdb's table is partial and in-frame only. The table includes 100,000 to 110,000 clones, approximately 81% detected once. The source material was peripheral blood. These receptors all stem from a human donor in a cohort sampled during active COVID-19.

CDR3 in DNA: TGTGCCAGTAGTATGGTAGCGGGAAGCTACGAGCAGTACTTC. Its translation: CASSMVAGSYEQYF. The chain carries TRBV19 and TRBJ2-7; 8 bases align to TRBD2. V shed 3 bases, J shed 3 bases, and the junction held 4 bases outside the gene matches. Per the germline V gene, CDR1 is LNHDA and CDR2 is SQIVND (reference sequence). The CDR3 sequence is 14 residues long.

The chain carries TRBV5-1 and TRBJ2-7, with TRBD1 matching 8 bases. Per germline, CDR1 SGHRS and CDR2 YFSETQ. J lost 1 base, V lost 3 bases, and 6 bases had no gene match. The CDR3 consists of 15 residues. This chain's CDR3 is CASSSSDRGSYEQYF. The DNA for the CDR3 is TGCGCCAGCAGCTCCTCAGACAGGGGATCCTACGAGCAGTACTTC.

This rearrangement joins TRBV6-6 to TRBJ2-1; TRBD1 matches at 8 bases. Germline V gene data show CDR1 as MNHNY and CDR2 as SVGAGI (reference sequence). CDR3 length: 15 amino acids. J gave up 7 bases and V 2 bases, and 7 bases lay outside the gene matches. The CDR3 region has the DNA TGTGCCAGCAGTTACCGCCGGGACAGGTCAAATGAGCAGTTCTTC. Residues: CASSYRRDRSNEQFF.

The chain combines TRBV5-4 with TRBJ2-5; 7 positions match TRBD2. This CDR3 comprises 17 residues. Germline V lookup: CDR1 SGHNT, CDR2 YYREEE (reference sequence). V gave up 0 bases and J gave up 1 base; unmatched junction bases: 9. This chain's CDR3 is CASSLAGAGEIQETQYF. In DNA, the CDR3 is TGTGCCAGCAGCTTGGCCGGGGCGGGAGAAATCCAAGAGACCCAGTACTTC.

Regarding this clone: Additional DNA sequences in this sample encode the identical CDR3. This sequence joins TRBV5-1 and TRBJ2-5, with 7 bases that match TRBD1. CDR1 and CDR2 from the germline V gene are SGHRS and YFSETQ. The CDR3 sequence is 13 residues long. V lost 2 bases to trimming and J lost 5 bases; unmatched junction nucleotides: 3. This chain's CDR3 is CASSLQGSETQYF. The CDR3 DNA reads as TGCGCCAGCAGCTTACAGGGGTCCGAGACCCAGTACTTC.

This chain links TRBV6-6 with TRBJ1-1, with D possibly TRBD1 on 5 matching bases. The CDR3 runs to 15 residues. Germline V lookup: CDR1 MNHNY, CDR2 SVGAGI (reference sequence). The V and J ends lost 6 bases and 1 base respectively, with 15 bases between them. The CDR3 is CASSDFITGNTEAFF. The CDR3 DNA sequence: TGTGCCAGCAGCGACTTTATTACAGGGAACACTGAAGCTTTCTTT.

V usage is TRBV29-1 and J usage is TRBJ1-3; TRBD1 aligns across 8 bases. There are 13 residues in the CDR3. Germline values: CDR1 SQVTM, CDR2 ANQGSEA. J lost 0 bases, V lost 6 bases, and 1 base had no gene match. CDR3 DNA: TGCAGCGTAACAGGGGGCTCTGGAAACACCATATATTTT. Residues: CSVTGGSGNTIYF. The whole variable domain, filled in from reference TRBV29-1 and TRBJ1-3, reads SAVISQKPSRDICQRGTSLTIQCQVDSQVTMMFWYRQQPGQSLTLIATANQGSEATYESGFVIDKFPISRPNLTFSTLTVSNMSPEDSSIYLCSVTGGSGNTIYFGEGSWLTVV.

CDR3 DNA: TGTGCCAGCAGCCGCCGCACTAGCGGGAGTCCCTCTGATACGCAGTATTTT. Translating it yields CASSRRTSGSPSDTQYF. The chain combines TRBV3-1 (or the pseudogene TRBV3-2) with TRBJ2-3, with 11 bases lining up with TRBD2. Germline CDR1 reads LGHDT; CDR2 reads YNNKEL (reference sequence). The CDR3 is made up of 17 amino acids. V was pared by 4 bases and J by 6 bases, with 12 bases of the junction left unmatched.

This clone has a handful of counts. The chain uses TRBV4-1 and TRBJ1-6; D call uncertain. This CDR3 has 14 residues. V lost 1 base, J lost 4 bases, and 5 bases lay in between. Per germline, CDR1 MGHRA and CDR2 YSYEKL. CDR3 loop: CASSQARYNSPLHF. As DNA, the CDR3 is TGCGCCAGCAGCCAAGCCAGATATAATTCACCCCTCCACTTT.

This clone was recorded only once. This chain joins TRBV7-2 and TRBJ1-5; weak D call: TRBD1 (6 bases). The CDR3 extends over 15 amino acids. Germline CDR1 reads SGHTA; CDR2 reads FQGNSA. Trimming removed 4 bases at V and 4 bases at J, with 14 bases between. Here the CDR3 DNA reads TGTGCCAGCAGCTCTCCTCCAAGGGGGAATCAGCCCCAGCATTTT. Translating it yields CASSSPPRGNQPQHF.

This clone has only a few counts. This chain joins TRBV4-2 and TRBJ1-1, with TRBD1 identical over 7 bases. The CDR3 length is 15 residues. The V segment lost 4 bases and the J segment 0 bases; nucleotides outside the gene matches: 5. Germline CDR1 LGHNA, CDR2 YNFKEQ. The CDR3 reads CASSLRQGVNTEAFF. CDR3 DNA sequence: TGTGCCAGCAGCCTTCGACAGGGCGTGAACACTGAAGCTTTCTTT.

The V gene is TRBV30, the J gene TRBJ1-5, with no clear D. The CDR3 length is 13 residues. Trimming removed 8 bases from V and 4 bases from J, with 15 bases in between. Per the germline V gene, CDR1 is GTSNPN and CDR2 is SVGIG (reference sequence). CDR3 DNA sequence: TGTGCCCTAAAGTTGGGCGGGAATCAGCCCCAGCATTTT. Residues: CALKLGGNQPQHF.

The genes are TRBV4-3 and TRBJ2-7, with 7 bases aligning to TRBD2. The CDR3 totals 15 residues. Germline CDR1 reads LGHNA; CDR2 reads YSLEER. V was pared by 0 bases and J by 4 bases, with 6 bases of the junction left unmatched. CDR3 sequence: CASSQDPGLSYEQYF. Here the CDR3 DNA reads TGCGCCAGCAGCCAAGACCCGGGACTATCATACGAGCAGTACTTC.

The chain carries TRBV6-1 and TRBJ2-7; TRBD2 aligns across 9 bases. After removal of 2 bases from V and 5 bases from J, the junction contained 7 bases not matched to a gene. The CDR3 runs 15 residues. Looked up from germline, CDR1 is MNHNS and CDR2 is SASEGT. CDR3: CASSENASGTHEQYF. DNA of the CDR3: TGTGCCAGCAGTGAAAATGCTAGCGGGACTCACGAGCAGTACTTC.

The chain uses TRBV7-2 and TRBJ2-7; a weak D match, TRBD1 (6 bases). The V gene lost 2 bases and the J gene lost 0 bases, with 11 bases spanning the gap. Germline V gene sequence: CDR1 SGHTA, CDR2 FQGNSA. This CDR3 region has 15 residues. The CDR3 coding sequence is TGTGCCAGCAGCTTATCGACAGGTAGCTCCTACGAGCAGTACTTC. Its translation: CASSLSTGSSYEQYF. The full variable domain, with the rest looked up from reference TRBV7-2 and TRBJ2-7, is GAGVSQSPSNKVTEKGKDVELRCDPISGHTALYWYRQSLGQGLEFLIYFQGNSAPDKSGLPSDRFSAERTGGSVSTLTIQRTQQEDSAVYLCASSLSTGSSYEQYFGPGTRLTVT.

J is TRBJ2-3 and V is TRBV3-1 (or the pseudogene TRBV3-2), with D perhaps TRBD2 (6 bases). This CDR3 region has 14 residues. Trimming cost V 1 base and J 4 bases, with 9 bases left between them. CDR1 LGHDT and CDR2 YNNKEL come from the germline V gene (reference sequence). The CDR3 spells CASSQGWGADTQYF. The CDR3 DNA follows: TGTGCCAGCAGCCAAGGTTGGGGGGCAGATACGCAGTATTTT.

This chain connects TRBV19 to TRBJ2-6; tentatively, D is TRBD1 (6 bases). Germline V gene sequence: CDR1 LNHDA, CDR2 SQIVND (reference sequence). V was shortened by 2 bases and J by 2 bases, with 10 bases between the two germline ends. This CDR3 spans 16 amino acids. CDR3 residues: CASSIRAGAGANVLTF. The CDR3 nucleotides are TGTGCCAGTAGTATAAGGGCAGGGGCTGGGGCCAACGTCCTGACTTTC.

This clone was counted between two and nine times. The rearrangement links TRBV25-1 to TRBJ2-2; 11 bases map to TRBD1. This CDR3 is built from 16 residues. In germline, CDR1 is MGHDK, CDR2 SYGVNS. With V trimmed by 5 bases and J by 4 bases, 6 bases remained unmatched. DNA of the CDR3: TGTGCCAGCAGTCAATGGACAGGGGGCCCCACCGGGGAGCTGTTTTTT. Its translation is CASSQWTGGPTGELFF.

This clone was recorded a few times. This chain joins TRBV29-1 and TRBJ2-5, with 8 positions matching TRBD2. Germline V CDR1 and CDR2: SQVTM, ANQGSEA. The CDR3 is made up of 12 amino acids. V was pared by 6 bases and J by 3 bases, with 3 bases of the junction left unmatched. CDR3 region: CSVTAGEETQYF. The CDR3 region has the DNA TGCAGCGTAACAGCGGGGGAAGAGACCCAGTACTTC.

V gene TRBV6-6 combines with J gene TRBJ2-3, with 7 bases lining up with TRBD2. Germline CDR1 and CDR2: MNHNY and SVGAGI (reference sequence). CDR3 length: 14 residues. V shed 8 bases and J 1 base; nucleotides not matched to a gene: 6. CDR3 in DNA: TGTGCCAGCGTCACTAGCGTGGGCACAGATACGCAGTATTTT. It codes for CASVTSVGTDTQYF.

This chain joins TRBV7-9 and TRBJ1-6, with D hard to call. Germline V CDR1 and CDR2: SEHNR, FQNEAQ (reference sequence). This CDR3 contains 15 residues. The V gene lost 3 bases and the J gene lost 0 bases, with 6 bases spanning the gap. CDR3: CASSFDISYNSPLHF. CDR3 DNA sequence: TGTGCCAGCAGCTTCGACATCTCCTATAATTCACCCCTCCACTTT. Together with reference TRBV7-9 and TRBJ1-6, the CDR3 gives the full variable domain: DTGVSQNPRHKITKRGQNVTFRCDPISEHNRLYWYRQTLGQGPEFLTYFQNEAQLEKSRLLSDRFSAERPKGSFSTLEIQRTEQGDSAMYLCASSFDISYNSPLHFGNGTRLTVT.

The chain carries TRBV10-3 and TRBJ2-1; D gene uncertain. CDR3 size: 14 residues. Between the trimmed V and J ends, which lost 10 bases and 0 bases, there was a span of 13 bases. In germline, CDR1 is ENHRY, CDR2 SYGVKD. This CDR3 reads CASGWMSSYNEQFF. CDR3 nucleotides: TGTGCCAGCGGCTGGATGAGCTCCTACAATGAGCAGTTCTTC.

In DNA form, the CDR3 reads TGTGCCAGCAGTGAAGATTTACACAGCTATAGCAATCAGCCCCAGCATTTT. It yields the protein CASSEDLHSYSNQPQHF. This chain joins TRBV6-1 and TRBJ1-5; no definite D call. V lost 1 base and J lost 0, with 13 bases in between. Germline CDR1 and CDR2: MNHNS and SASEGT. The CDR3 is 17 residues long.

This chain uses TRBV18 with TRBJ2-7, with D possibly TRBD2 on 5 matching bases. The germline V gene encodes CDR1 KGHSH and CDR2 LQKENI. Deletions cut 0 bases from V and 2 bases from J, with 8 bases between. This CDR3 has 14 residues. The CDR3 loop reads CASSPPGRTYEQYF. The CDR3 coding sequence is TGTGCCAGCTCACCACCAGGGAGAACCTACGAGCAGTACTTC. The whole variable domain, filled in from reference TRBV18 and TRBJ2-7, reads NAGVMQNPRHLVRRRGQEARLRCSPMKGHSHVYWYRQLPEEGLKFMVYLQKENIIDESGMPKERFSAEFPKEGPSILRIQQVVRGDSAAYFCASSPPGRTYEQYFGPGTRLTVT.

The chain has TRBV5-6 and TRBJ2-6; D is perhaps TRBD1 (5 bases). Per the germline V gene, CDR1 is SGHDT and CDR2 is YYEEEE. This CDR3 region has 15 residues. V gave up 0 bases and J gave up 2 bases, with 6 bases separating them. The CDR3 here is CASSLGRAGANVLTF. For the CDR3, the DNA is TGTGCCAGCAGCTTGGGCAGGGCTGGGGCCAACGTCCTGACTTTC.

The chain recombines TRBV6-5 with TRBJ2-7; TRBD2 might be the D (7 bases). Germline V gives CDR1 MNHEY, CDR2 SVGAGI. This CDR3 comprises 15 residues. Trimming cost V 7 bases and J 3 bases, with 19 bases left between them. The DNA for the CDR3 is TGTGCCAGCACCTGGGGGGGGCAGGGGAGCTACGAGCAGTACTTC. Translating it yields CASTWGGQGSYEQYF.

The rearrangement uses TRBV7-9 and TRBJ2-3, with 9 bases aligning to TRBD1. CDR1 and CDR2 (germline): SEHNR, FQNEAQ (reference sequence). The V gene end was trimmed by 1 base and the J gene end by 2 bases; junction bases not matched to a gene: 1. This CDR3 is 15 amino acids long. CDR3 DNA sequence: TGTGCCAGCAGCTTAGGACAGGGGGACACAGATACGCAGTATTTT. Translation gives CASSLGQGDTDTQYF.

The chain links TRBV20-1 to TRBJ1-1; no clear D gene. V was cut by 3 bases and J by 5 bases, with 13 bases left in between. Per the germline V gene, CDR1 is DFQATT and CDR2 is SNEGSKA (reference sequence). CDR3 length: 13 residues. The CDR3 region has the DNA TGCAGTGCTAGTAGGCAGGTTAGGACTGAAGCTTTCTTT. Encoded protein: CSASRQVRTEAFF.

CDR3 nucleotide sequence: TGTGCCAGCAGCACCGGGGGATACGAGCAGTACTTC. Residues: CASSTGGYEQYF. J is TRBJ2-7 and V is TRBV6-5; maybe TRBD2 (6 bases). V was pared by 6 bases and J by 4 bases, with 10 bases between. The germline gives CDR1 MNHEY, CDR2 SVGAGI. The CDR3 totals 12 residues.

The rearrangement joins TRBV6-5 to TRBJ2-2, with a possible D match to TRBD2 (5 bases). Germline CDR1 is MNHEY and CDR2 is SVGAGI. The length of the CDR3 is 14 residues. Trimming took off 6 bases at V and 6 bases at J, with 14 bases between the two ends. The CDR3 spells CASSPVLRAGELFF. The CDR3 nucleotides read TGTGCCAGCAGCCCAGTTTTGCGGGCCGGGGAGCTGTTTTTT.

Here the CDR3 reads CASSSGTDNEQFF. The CDR3 DNA reads as TGTGCCAGCTCATCCGGGACAGACAATGAGCAGTTCTTC. The chain combines TRBV18 with TRBJ2-1; 7 bases are shared with TRBD1. The CDR3 spans 13 residues. Germline V gene sequence: CDR1 KGHSH, CDR2 LQKENI. V lost 5 bases and J lost 5; bases outside the gene matches: 3.

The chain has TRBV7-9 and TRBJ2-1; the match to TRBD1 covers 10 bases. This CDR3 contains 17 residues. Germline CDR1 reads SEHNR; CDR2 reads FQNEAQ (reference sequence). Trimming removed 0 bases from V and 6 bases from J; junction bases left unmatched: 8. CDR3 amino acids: CASSLARGTGAINEQFF. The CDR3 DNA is TGTGCCAGCAGCTTAGCGCGGGGGACAGGGGCTATCAATGAGCAGTTCTTC.